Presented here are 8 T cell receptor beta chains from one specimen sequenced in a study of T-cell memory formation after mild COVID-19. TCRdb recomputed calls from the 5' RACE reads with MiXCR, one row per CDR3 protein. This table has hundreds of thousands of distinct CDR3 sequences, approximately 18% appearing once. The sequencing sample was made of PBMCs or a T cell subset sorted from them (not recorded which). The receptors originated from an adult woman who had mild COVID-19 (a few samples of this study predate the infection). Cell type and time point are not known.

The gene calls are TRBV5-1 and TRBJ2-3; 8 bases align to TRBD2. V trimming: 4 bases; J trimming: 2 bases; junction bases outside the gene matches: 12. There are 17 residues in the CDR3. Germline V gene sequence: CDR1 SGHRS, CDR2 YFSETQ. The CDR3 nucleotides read TGCGCCAGCAGCCCACCTGGAATAGCGGGGTTCACAGATACGCAGTATTTT. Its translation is CASSPPGIAGFTDTQYF.

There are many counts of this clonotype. CDR3 in DNA: TGTGCCAGCAGCTTAGTTAGCGGGAGGGCCCTCAATGAGCAGTTCTTC. Encoded protein: CASSLVSGRALNEQFF. This chain connects TRBV7-8 to TRBJ2-1, with 11 bases lining up with TRBD2. This CDR3 has 16 residues. Germline CDR1 and CDR2: SGHVS and FQNEAQ. The V segment lost 1 base and the J segment 6 bases; nucleotides outside the gene matches: 5.

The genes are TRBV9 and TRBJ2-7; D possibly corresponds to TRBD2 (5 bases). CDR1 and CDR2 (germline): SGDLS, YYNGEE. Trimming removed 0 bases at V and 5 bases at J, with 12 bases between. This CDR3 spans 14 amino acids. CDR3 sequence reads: CASSVASQLDEQYF. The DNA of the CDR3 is TGTGCCAGCAGCGTAGCTAGCCAGCTAGACGAGCAGTACTTC.

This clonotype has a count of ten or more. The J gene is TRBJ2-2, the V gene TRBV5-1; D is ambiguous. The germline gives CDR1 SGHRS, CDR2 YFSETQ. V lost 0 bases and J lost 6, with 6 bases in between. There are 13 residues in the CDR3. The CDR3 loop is CASSLGSPGELFF. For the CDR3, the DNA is TGCGCCAGCAGCTTGGGCTCCCCCGGGGAGCTGTTTTTT.

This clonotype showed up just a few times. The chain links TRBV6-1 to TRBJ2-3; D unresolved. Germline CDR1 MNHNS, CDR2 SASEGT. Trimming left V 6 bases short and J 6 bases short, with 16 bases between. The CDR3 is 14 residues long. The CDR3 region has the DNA TGTGCCAGCAGAGACGGTAACTGGTGGGATACGCAGTATTTT. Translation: CASRDGNWWDTQYF.

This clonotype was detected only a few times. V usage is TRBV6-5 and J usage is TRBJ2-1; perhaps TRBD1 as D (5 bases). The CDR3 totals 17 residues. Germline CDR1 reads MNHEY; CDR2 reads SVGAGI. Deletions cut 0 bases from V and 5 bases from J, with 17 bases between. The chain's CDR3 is CASSYSGPLDLNNEQFF. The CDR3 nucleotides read TGTGCCAGCAGTTACTCGGGGCCGTTAGACCTGAACAATGAGCAGTTCTTC.

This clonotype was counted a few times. CDR3 sequence (DNA): TGTGCCAGCAGCCCGGAGATAGCGGGGGGGATGAACACCGGGGAGCTGTTTTTT. Protein sequence: CASSPEIAGGMNTGELFF. This chain uses TRBV5-8 with TRBJ2-2, with TRBD2 identical over 11 bases. The CDR3 spans 18 residues. Trimming removed 4 bases from V and 1 base from J; junction bases left unmatched: 9. Looked up from germline, CDR1 is SGHTS and CDR2 is YDEGEE.

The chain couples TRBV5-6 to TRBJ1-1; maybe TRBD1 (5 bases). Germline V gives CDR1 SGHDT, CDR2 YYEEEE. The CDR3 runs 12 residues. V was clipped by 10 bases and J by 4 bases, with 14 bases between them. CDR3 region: CAVGVLGTEAFF. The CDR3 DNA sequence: TGTGCCGTGGGGGTTCTTGGCACTGAAGCTTTCTTT.